Listed below are T cell receptor beta chains from one sample, sequenced in a study of T cell responses to AZD1222 COVID-19 vaccine. The repertoire was sequenced with immunoSEQ multiplex PCR; TCRdb's copy has only in-frame clones and lacks some. Of 120,000 or so clones in the sample, around 90% were seen once. Sequencing used peripheral blood, obtained on day 0 of AZD1222 vaccination. The receptors shown here come from an adult in good health. Each CDR3 is given with its conserved first and last residue. The order of the fields is V gene, D gene, clone size, J gene, CDR3 protein, CDR3 DNA. The D gene is left open where the match is weak. Clone size is stated in some rows and not others, as once, few, many or a class when expanded.

TRBV7-2	NA	NA	TRBJ1-2	CASSLADGTYGYTF	TGTGCCAGCAGCCTAGCGGACGGGACTTATGGCTACACCTTC
TRBV6-5	NA	NA	TRBJ1-2	CASSYSMGLNYGYTF	TGTGCCAGCAGTTACTCGATGGGGCTTAACTATGGCTACACCTTC
TRBV3-1/TRBV3-2	TRBD1	NA	TRBJ1-2	CASSPQGGYGYTF	TGTGCCAGCAGCCCTCAGGGGGGCTATGGCTACACCTTC
TRBV24-1	NA	NA	TRBJ2-7	CATSDGYEQYF	TGTGCCACCAGTGACGGGTACGAGCAGTACTTC
TRBV6-5	NA	once	TRBJ2-7	CASSSLSSSYEQYF	TGTGCCAGCAGTTCCCTAAGTAGCTCCTACGAGCAGTACTTC
TRBV5-6	TRBD1	NA	TRBJ1-4	CASSWGQLNEKLFF	TGTGCCAGCAGCTGGGGACAGCTTAATGAAAAACTGTTTTTT
TRBV18	TRBD2	NA	TRBJ2-3	CASSPRRGGGTDTQYF	TGTGCCAGCTCCCCCAGGCGGGGGGGCGGCACAGATACGCAGTATTTT
TRBV10-3	NA	NA	TRBJ1-5	CAISGRGSSNQPQHF	TGTGCCATCAGCGGTAGAGGATCCAGTAATCAGCCCCAGCATTTT
TRBV6-2/TRBV6-3	NA	NA	TRBJ1-1	CASSYSGRASRTEAFF	TGTGCCAGCAGTTACTCGGGCAGGGCAAGTCGGACTGAAGCTTTCTTT
TRBV6-5	TRBD1	NA	TRBJ1-2	CACKTGGLSNYGYTF	TGTGCCTGCAAGACAGGGGGCTTGAGTAACTATGGCTACACCTTC
TRBV10-3	TRBD2	NA	TRBJ2-1	CAIAGLGYNEQFF	TGTGCCATCGCGGGACTAGGGTACAATGAGCAGTTCTTC
TRBV30	NA	NA	TRBJ1-1	CAWGEGGGTEAFF	TGTGCCTGGGGGGAAGGAGGTGGAACTGAAGCTTTCTTT
TRBV30	NA	few	TRBJ2-1	CAWSMGNEQFF	TGTGCCTGGAGTATGGGCAATGAGCAGTTCTTC
TRBV19	NA	NA	TRBJ1-2	CASSIYQGGGYTF	TGTGCCAGTAGTATTTATCAGGGAGGGGGCTACACCTTC
TRBV9	TRBD2	few	TRBJ2-1	CASSVTASGGTTAYNEQFF	TGTGCCAGCAGCGTCACCGCTAGCGGGGGGACAACAGCCTACAATGAGCAGTTCTTC
TRBV7-9	NA	NA	TRBJ2-2	CASTIGGASGELFF	TGTGCCAGTACCATCGGAGGGGCCTCCGGGGAGCTGTTTTTT
TRBV27	NA	NA	TRBJ1-2	CASSSQGRSPNYGYTF	TGTGCCAGCAGTTCACAGGGCCGCTCTCCAAACTATGGCTACACCTTC
TRBV9	TRBD1	NA	TRBJ1-1	CASSVVGGGTEAFF	TGTGCCAGCAGCGTAGTAGGGGGCGGAACTGAAGCTTTCTTT
TRBV5-1	TRBD2	NA	TRBJ2-1	CASRSLAGVNEQFF	TGCGCCAGCCGCTCCCTAGCGGGGGTTAATGAGCAGTTCTTC
TRBV10-3	TRBD1	NA	TRBJ1-1	CAATGASTEAFF	TGTGCCGCGACAGGGGCTAGCACTGAAGCTTTCTTT
TRBV27	NA	NA	TRBJ2-5	CASRHRVQETQYF	TGTGCCAGCAGGCACAGGGTGCAAGAGACCCAGTACTTC
TRBV19	NA	NA	TRBJ1-6	CASSIVFSGDSPLHF	TGTGCCAGTAGTATTGTGTTCTCTGGTGATTCACCCCTCCACTTT
TRBV3-1/TRBV3-2	TRBD1	NA	TRBJ1-2	CASSDTGVTFNYGYTF	TGTGCCAGCAGCGACACAGGGGTTACCTTTAACTATGGCTACACCTTC
TRBV15	NA	NA	TRBJ1-5	CATRGRGGNSNQPQHF	TGTGCCACCAGGGGCAGGGGAGGGAATAGCAATCAGCCCCAGCATTTT
TRBV7-8	TRBD2	NA	TRBJ2-1	CASSSSGGAGEQFF	TGTGCCAGCAGCTCCAGCGGGGGGGCCGGGGAGCAGTTCTTC